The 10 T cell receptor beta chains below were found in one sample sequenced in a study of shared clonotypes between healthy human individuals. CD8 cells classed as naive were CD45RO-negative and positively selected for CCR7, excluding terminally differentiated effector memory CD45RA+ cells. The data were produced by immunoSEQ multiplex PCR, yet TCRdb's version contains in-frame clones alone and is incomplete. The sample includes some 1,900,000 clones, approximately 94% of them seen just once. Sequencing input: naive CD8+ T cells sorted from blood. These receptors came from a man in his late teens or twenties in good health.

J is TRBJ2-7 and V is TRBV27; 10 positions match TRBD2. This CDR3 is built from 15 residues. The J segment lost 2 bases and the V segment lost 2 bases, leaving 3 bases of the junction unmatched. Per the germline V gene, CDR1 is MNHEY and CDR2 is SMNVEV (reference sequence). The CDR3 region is CASSLKREGTYEQYF. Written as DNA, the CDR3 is TGTGCCAGCAGTTTAAAGCGGGAGGGGACCTACGAGCAGTACTTC.

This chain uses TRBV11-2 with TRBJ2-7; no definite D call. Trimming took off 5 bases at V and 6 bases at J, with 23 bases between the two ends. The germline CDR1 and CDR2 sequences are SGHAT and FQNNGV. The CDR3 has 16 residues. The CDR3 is CASSDVTAIFGSEQYF. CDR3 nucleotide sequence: TGTGCCAGCAGCGATGTAACAGCAATTTTCGGTTCCGAGCAGTACTTC.

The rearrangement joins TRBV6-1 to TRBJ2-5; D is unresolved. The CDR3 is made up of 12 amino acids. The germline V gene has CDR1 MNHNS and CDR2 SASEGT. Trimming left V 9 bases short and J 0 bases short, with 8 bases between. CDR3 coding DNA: TGTGCCAGTACAGAGTACCAAGAGACCCAGTACTTC. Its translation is CASTEYQETQYF.

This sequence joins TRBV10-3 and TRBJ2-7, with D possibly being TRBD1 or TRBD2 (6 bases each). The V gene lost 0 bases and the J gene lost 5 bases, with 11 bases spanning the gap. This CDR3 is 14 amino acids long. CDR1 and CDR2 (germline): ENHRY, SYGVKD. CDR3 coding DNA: TGTGCCATCAGTGAGTCGGGGGGCAGGGACGAGCAGTACTTC. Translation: CAISESGGRDEQYF.

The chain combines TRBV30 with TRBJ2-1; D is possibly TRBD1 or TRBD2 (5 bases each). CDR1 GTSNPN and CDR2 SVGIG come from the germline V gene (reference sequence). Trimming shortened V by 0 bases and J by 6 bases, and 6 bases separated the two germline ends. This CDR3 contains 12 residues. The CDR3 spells CAWSVGTNEQFF. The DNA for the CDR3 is TGTGCCTGGAGTGTAGGGACCAATGAGCAGTTCTTC.

CDR3 bases: TGTGCCAGCAGTCCTAGCGGGGGAGCCACAGATACGCAGTATTTT. Its protein is CASSPSGGATDTQYF. The chain has TRBV27 and TRBJ2-3; TRBD2 agrees at 10 bases. CDR3 length: 15 residues. V was pared by 5 bases and J by 2 bases, with 4 bases of the junction left unmatched. CDR1 and CDR2 (germline): MNHEY, SMNVEV (reference sequence).

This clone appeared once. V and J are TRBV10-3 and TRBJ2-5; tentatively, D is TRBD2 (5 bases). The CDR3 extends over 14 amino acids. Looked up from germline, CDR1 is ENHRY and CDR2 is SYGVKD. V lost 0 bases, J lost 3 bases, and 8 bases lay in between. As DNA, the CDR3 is TGTGCCATCAGTGAGTCGAAGAGGGAAGAGACCCAGTACTTC. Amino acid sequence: CAISESKREETQYF.

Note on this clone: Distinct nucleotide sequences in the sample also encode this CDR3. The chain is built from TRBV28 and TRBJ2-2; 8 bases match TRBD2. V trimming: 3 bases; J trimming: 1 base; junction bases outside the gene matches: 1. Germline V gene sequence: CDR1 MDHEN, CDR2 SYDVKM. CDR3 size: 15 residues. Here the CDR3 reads CASSFAGGNTGELFF. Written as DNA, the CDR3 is TGTGCCAGCAGTTTCGCGGGGGGGAACACCGGGGAGCTGTTTTTT. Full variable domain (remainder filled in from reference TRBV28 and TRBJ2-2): DVKVTQSSRYLVKRTGEKVFLECVQDMDHENMFWYRQDPGLGLRLIYFSYDVKMKEKGDIPEGYSVSREKKERFSLILESASTNQTSMYLCASSFAGGNTGELFFGEGSRLTVL.

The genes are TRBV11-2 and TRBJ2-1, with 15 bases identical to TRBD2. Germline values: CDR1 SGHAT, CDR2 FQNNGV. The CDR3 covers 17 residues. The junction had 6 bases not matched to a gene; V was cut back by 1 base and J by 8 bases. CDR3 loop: CASSLGTSGGAFDEQFF. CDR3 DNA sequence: TGTGCCAGCAGCTTAGGGACTAGCGGGGGGGCTTTCGATGAGCAGTTCTTC.

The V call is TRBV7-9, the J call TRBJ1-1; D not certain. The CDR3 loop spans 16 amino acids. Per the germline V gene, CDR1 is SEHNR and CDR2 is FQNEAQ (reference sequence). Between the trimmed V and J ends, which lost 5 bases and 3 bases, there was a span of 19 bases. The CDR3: CASSPNGGWADTEAFF. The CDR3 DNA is TGTGCCAGCAGCCCCAACGGCGGGTGGGCGGACACTGAAGCTTTCTTT.